Shown below are 7 T cell receptor beta chains from a single sample sequenced in a study of human T cells and chemical hapten exposure (dated by TCRdb to the early 2020s). What this sample's time point label stands for: patch test 3, about 24 weeks after DPC sensitization. According to the study, the label for this sample's treatment or condition signals: therapeutic diphenylcyclopropenone sensitization with weekly scalp DPC. The library was produced with RACE. Sequencing instrument: NextSeq 500. TCRdb ran its own pipeline on the public reads, namely fastp trimming at Q25 and MiXCR clone calling, and kept in-frame beta chains. Rows matching on CDR3 protein sequence are summarized as one entry with the most common DNA and genes. A total of approximately 97,000 distinct CDR3 sequences appear in this sample, 27% of them only once. Of the sample, over 9% falls within the top ten clones. Sequenced here: whole blood, sampled in connection with sensitization to the hapten diphenylcyclopropenone (DPC). Receptors were obtained from a man in his forties with alopecia areata. Some clones in this sample may be carry-over from other donors' samples.

This clonotype was seen a few times. The V call is TRBV4-3, the J call TRBJ2-7; the D is unclear. Trimming removed 4 bases at V and 0 bases at J, with 13 bases between. Looked up from germline, CDR1 is LGHNA and CDR2 is YSLEER. The CDR3 totals 15 residues. In DNA form, the CDR3 reads TGCGCCAGCAGCCCAAGCCAGGCAAGCTCCTACGAGCAGTACTTC. It translates to CASSPSQASSYEQYF.

This clonotype was found a few times. The V and J genes are TRBV30 and TRBJ2-7; 8 bases line up with TRBD1. Unmatched junction bases numbered 5, after V lost 0 bases and J lost 4 bases. The germline gives CDR1 GTSNPN, CDR2 SVGIG (reference sequence). CDR3 length: 14 residues. The CDR3 spells CAWSVSGGWYEQYF. CDR3 in DNA: TGTGCCTGGAGTGTATCAGGGGGCTGGTACGAGCAGTACTTC. Complete variable domain (other parts from reference TRBV30 and TRBJ2-7): SQTIHQWPATLVQPVGSPLSLECTVEGTSNPNLYWYRQAAGRGLQLLFYSVGIGQISSEVPQNLSASRPQDRQFILSSKKLLLSDSGFYLCAWSVSGGWYEQYFGPGTRLTVT.

This CDR3 reads CSAWASGPGDTQYF. The CDR3 DNA reads as TGCAGTGCTTGGGCTAGCGGGCCAGGAGATACGCAGTATTTT. The gene calls are TRBV20-1 and TRBJ2-3; 8 bases match TRBD2. The CDR3 has 14 amino acids. Germline lookup yields CDR1 DFQATT and CDR2 SNEGSKA (reference sequence). The V gene end was trimmed by 5 bases and the J gene end by 5 bases; junction bases not matched to a gene: 9.

The sample holds one count of this clonotype. V and J are TRBV12-3 or TRBV12-4 and TRBJ2-1, with 11 bases lining up with TRBD2. V lost 7 bases, J lost 3 bases, and 5 bases stayed unmatched. The CDR3 spans 15 residues. The CDR3 is CASMTSGVDYNEQFF. The CDR3, as DNA: TGTGCCAGCATGACTAGCGGGGTCGACTACAATGAGCAGTTCTTC.

The genes are TRBV28 and TRBJ2-5; the D gene is possibly TRBD2 (5 bases). The CDR3 runs to 13 residues. Germline CDR1 MDHEN, CDR2 SYDVKM. Between the trimmed V and J ends, which lost 6 bases and 1 base, there was a span of 9 bases. CDR3 nucleotides: TGTGCCAGCAGATGGAGGACCCAAGAGACCCAGTACTTC. Translated: CASRWRTQETQYF. Supplemented by reference TRBV28 and TRBJ2-5, the full variable domain reads DVKVTQSSRYLVKRTGEKVFLECVQDMDHENMFWYRQDPGLGLRLIYFSYDVKMKEKGDIPEGYSVSREKKERFSLILESASTNQTSMYLCASRWRTQETQYFGPGTRLLVL.

The rearrangement uses TRBV10-3 and TRBJ2-6; a possible D gene is TRBD1 (6 bases). Trimming stripped 10 bases from V and 2 bases from J, with 18 bases between. Germline V lookup: CDR1 ENHRY, CDR2 SYGVKD. The CDR3 has 16 amino acids. The CDR3 region has the DNA TGTGCCACGTCCTATGGACAGCAGGCTGGGGCCAACGTCCTGACTTTC. It specifies CATSYGQQAGANVLTF.

This clonotype was seen a few times. The chain is built from TRBV7-2 and TRBJ2-2, with 8 bases aligning to TRBD2. J gave up 8 bases and V 4 bases, and 12 bases lay outside the gene matches. This CDR3 is built from 16 residues. CDR1 is SGHTA, CDR2 FQGNSA, per germline. The CDR3 region is CASSSGEREFQGELFF. Written as DNA, the CDR3 is TGTGCCAGCAGCTCAGGGGAGCGGGAGTTTCAGGGGGAGCTGTTTTTT.